This T cell receptor (beta chain) was identified during a study of blood T cells in healthy people across ages. Study outcomes and limitations: Because sorting was not performed, PBMCs prevented conclusive naive versus antigen-experienced comparison.

Primed by a sample-barcoded 5' primer and a J-beta primer mix, a second PCR proceeded for about 6 to 12 cycles. Each cDNA molecule was tagged by a template-switch adaptor that had 12 random nucleotides. One entry per CDR3 protein, called by TCRdb with MiXCR from the 5' RACE reads. Of approximately 700,000 distinct CDR3 sequences listed, roughly 32% were seen once; the top ten hold over 15%. This clonotype showed up many times. What it recognizes is unknown. Donor samples were obtained from healthy Caucasian individuals from Russia, aged about 6 to 100. Each donor gave 9 to 10 milliliters of peripheral blood. The sequenced sample was blood. This clonotype was obtained from a woman of 80 years or more in good health.

The DNA for the CDR3 is TGCAGCGTTGGACAGGGTATCGGAGAGACCCAGTACTTC. This sequence encodes CSVGQGIGETQYF. The chain couples TRBV29-1 to TRBJ2-5; 7 bases are shared with TRBD1. With 4 bases clipped from V and 4 bases from J, the junction kept 6 bases outside the gene matches. CDR3 length equals 13 residues. Germline loops: CDR1 SQVTM, CDR2 ANQGSEA. The full variable domain, rest sourced from reference TRBV29-1 and TRBJ2-5, is SAVISQKPSRDICQRGTSLTIQCQVDSQVTMMFWYRQQPGQSLTLIATANQGSEATYESGFVIDKFPISRPNLTFSTLTVSNMSPEDSSIYLCSVGQGIGETQYFGPGTRLLVL.